The 29 T cell receptor beta chains given below trace back to one sample, sequenced in a study of blood T cell repertoires in COVID-19. Here immunoSEQ multiplex PCR was the method, and the copy in TCRdb shows in-frame clones only, minus some. The top ten clones hold 3% to 3.5% of a sample with about 130,000 clones, 70% to 85% of them seen once. Sequencing was carried out using peripheral blood. All receptors derive from a woman of 80 years or more with acute or convalescent COVID-19.

The chain has TRBV4-1 and TRBJ2-5; D is perhaps TRBD1 (6 bases). The CDR3 is made up of 15 amino acids. Germline CDR1 and CDR2: MGHRA and YSYEKL. The V and J ends lost 4 bases and 2 bases respectively, with 14 bases between them. CDR3 coding DNA: TGCGCCAGCAGCCGAACCCCGGACAGACAAGAGACCCAGTACTTC. Translated, it gives CASSRTPDRQETQYF.

The J gene is TRBJ1-6, the V gene TRBV6-2 or TRBV6-3, with no clear D. The CDR3 is made up of 13 amino acids. V lost 1 base, J lost 7 bases, and 5 bases lay in between. The germline CDR1 and CDR2 sequences are MNHEY and SVGEGT. CDR3 amino acids: CASSYYSNSPLHF. The CDR3 nucleotides are TGTGCCAGCAGTTACTATTCAAATTCACCCCTCCACTTT.

This chain joins TRBV27 and TRBJ2-5; D is unclear. The germline V and J ends were trimmed by 1 base and 1 base, with 7 bases remaining between them. CDR1 and CDR2 (germline): MNHEY, SMNVEV (reference sequence). The length of the CDR3 is 14 residues. The CDR3 here is CASSLYGPQETQYF. The CDR3 DNA sequence: TGTGCCAGCAGTTTATATGGGCCCCAAGAGACCCAGTACTTC.

This clone was recorded only once. The chain has TRBV6-2 or TRBV6-3 and TRBJ1-5; 8 positions agree with TRBD1. CDR3 length: 13 amino acids. Germline assignment: CDR1 MNHEY and CDR2 SVGEGT. V trimming: 5 bases; J trimming: 5 bases; junction bases outside the gene matches: 2. The CDR3 DNA is TGTGCCAGCAGTGTGACAGGGGATCAGCCCCAGCATTTT. Amino acid sequence: CASSVTGDQPQHF.

The chain combines TRBV7-3 with TRBJ2-1; 8 nucleotides agree with TRBD2. V lost 4 bases, J lost 3 bases, and 11 bases stayed unmatched. Germline lookup yields CDR1 SGHTA and CDR2 FQGTGA. The CDR3 has 17 amino acids. CDR3 coding DNA: TGTGCCAGCAGCTCGGGGGGTACTAGCGGTTTCTACAATGAGCAGTTCTTC. It encodes CASSSGGTSGFYNEQFF.

The V gene is TRBV29-1, the J gene TRBJ1-1; TRBD1 is a possible D gene (5 bases). Germline lookup yields CDR1 SQVTM and CDR2 ANQGSEA. Trimming removed 6 bases at V and 6 bases at J, with 14 bases between. There are 12 residues in the CDR3. The CDR3 DNA reads TGCAGCGTGTCCCAGGGTGAGTCTGAAGCTTTCTTT. Amino acids: CSVSQGESEAFF.

This sequence joins TRBV29-1 and TRBJ1-1, with D perhaps TRBD1 (5 bases). V lost 4 bases and J lost 1, with 10 bases in between. CDR1 and CDR2 (germline): SQVTM, ANQGSEA. The CDR3 loop spans 13 amino acids. As DNA, the CDR3 is TGCAGCGTTGCCGAGACAGAGAACACTGAAGCTTTCTTT. Protein product: CSVAETENTEAFF.

The table lists this clone with a few counts. The chain combines TRBV19 with TRBJ1-2; 10 bases match TRBD1. The J segment lost 2 bases and the V segment lost 5 bases, leaving 11 bases of the junction unmatched. CDR3 length: 17 amino acids. Germline V gene data show CDR1 as LNHDA and CDR2 as SQIVND (reference sequence). The CDR3 bases are TGTGCCAGTAGTCCTCGGACAGGGGGAATTCAGAACTATGGCTACACCTTC. Protein: CASSPRTGGIQNYGYTF.

This clone is labeled medium-sized. This chain joins TRBV18 and TRBJ2-3; no clear D. The CDR3 has 13 residues. Per germline, CDR1 KGHSH and CDR2 LQKENI. V shed 3 bases and J shed 3 bases, with 7 bases lying between them. The CDR3 DNA is TGTGCCAGCTCACCGGCACAAACAGATACGCAGTATTTT. Translation: CASSPAQTDTQYF.

The chain is built from TRBV27 and TRBJ1-1; no clear D gene. CDR1 MNHEY and CDR2 SMNVEV come from the germline V gene (reference sequence). The germline V and J ends were trimmed by 2 bases and 4 bases, with 8 bases remaining between them. This CDR3 spans 13 amino acids. For the CDR3, the DNA is TGTGCCAGCAGTTTAGCGGGAGGCACTGAAGCTTTCTTT. It translates to CASSLAGGTEAFF.

This rearrangement joins TRBV6-5 to TRBJ2-5, with TRBD1 identical over 7 bases. Germline V lookup: CDR1 MNHEY, CDR2 SVGAGI. Germline trimming cut 7 bases from V and 4 bases from J; bases unmatched to any gene: 9. The CDR3 totals 14 residues. The CDR3 loop is CASKRNRGPETQYF. CDR3 nucleotides: TGTGCCAGCAAACGCAACAGGGGACCAGAGACCCAGTACTTC.

The chain uses TRBV7-2 and TRBJ1-5; D is uncertain. The CDR3 spans 17 residues. V lost 1 base and J 4 bases, leaving 17 bases between the germline ends. From germline, CDR1 is SGHTA and CDR2 FQGNSA. The CDR3 DNA sequence: TGTGCCAGCAGCTTAGTGGGTTCGAGGAGAGGGAATCAGCCCCAGCATTTT. Amino acids: CASSLVGSRRGNQPQHF.

CDR3 sequence: CASSLGAETQYF. The CDR3 region has the DNA TGTGCCAGCAGTTTAGGGGCGGAGACCCAGTACTTC. The chain combines TRBV12-3 or TRBV12-4 with TRBJ2-5; no reliable D call. Trimming left V 1 base short and J 5 bases short, with 5 bases between. The CDR3 extends over 12 amino acids.

This chain joins TRBV2 and TRBJ1-4; maybe TRBD1 (6 bases). The CDR3 is 12 amino acids. V was shortened by 7 bases and J by 3 bases, with 6 bases between the two germline ends. Germline V lookup: CDR1 SNHLY, CDR2 FYNNEI. Here the CDR3 reads CASNRANEKLFF. The DNA for the CDR3 is TGTGCCAGCAACAGGGCTAATGAAAAACTGTTTTTT.

J is TRBJ1-1 and V is TRBV7-9, with 11 bases that match TRBD1. V lost 4 bases to trimming and J lost 6 bases; unmatched junction nucleotides: 13. CDR1 and CDR2 (germline): SEHNR, FQNEAQ (reference sequence). The CDR3 length is 17 residues. The CDR3 here is CASSSSGTGGHSAEAFF. CDR3 in DNA: TGTGCCAGCAGCTCATCCGGGACAGGGGGGCATTCGGCTGAAGCTTTCTTT.

The J gene is TRBJ1-2, the V gene TRBV6-1; a weak D match, TRBD1 (6 bases). The CDR3 contains 14 residues. CDR1 MNHNS and CDR2 SASEGT come from the germline V gene. V shed 1 base and J shed 7 bases, with 13 bases lying between them. CDR3 protein: CASSEENRGGGYTF. DNA for the CDR3: TGTGCCAGCAGTGAAGAAAATAGGGGGGGTGGCTACACCTTC.

J is TRBJ1-2 and V is TRBV21-1; the table's D call, TRBD1, has no DNA check behind it. TRBV21-1 is tagged as a pseudogene. The CDR3 loop spans 15 amino acids. The CDR3, as DNA: TGTGCCAGCAGCAAAGCGACAGGGGGCGAGGATGGCTACACCTTC. Translation: CASSKATGGEDGYTF.

The genes are TRBV19 and TRBJ2-5; D might be TRBD2 (6 bases). The CDR3 is 18 residues long. Trimming removed 3 bases from V and 5 bases from J, with 25 bases in between. Germline values: CDR1 LNHDA, CDR2 SQIVND (reference sequence). In DNA form, the CDR3 reads TGTGCCAGTAGTATTGGGGGTCCTTTGGCAGGTCGGGGGGAGACCCAGTACTTC. Translated: CASSIGGPLAGRGETQYF.

V gene TRBV7-2 combines with J gene TRBJ2-7; D is uncertain. The CDR3 runs 14 residues. Deletions cut 0 bases from V and 5 bases from J, with 11 bases between. Per the germline V gene, CDR1 is SGHTA and CDR2 is FQGNSA. In DNA, the CDR3 is TGTGCCAGCAGCTTAGCGGGCTGGGCGAACGAGCAGTACTTC. This sequence encodes CASSLAGWANEQYF.

In this sample, this clone turned up a few times. V and J are TRBV7-8 and TRBJ2-6; no reliable D call. CDR1 and CDR2 from the germline V gene are SGHVS and FQNEAQ. CDR3 length: 13 amino acids. The ends were cut back, 4 bases at V and 2 bases at J, with 3 bases in the middle. CDR3 sequence: CASSYTGANVLTF. In DNA, the CDR3 is TGTGCCAGCAGCTATACTGGGGCCAACGTCCTGACTTTC.

The V and J genes are TRBV11-3 and TRBJ1-1; D uncertain. Germline CDR1 reads SGHNT; CDR2 reads YENEEA. V lost 6 bases and J lost 3, with 11 bases in between. The CDR3 is 13 residues long. CDR3 protein: CASSQWADTEAFF. The DNA of the CDR3 is TGTGCCAGCAGTCAATGGGCCGACACTGAAGCTTTCTTT.

The chain employs TRBV2 and TRBJ2-6, with D unresolved. Germline CDR1 is SNHLY and CDR2 is FYNNEI. The CDR3 is 15 residues long. Trimming took 0 bases from V and 4 from J, leaving 7 bases between them. The CDR3 spells CASSEASFGANVLTF. In DNA form, the CDR3 reads TGTGCCAGCAGTGAAGCTTCCTTCGGGGCCAACGTCCTGACTTTC.

J is TRBJ1-6 and V is TRBV5-1, with 7 bases identical to TRBD1. V shed 4 bases, J shed 10 bases, and the junction held 8 bases outside the gene matches. The germline V gene encodes CDR1 SGHRS and CDR2 YFSETQ. This CDR3 spans 14 amino acids. The CDR3 nucleotides read TGCGCCAGCAGCCTGCGGCAGGGGGACTCACCCCTCCACTTT. Protein: CASSLRQGDSPLHF.

This clone has a handful of counts. The rearrangement joins TRBV19 to TRBJ1-6, with D perhaps matching TRBD1 (5 bases). The germline V gene has CDR1 LNHDA and CDR2 SQIVND (reference sequence). The CDR3 totals 16 residues. V was cut by 5 bases and J by 5 bases, with 16 bases left in between. The CDR3 region is CASSSRLQGNNSPLHF. In nucleotides, the CDR3 is TGTGCCAGTAGTTCCCGACTTCAGGGAAATAATTCACCCCTCCACTTT.

This chain connects TRBV5-4 to TRBJ1-3; 7 bases agree with TRBD1. Germline lookup yields CDR1 SGHNT and CDR2 YYREEE (reference sequence). The CDR3 extends over 18 amino acids. Unmatched junction bases numbered 13, after V lost 4 bases and J lost 0 bases. The CDR3 DNA reads TGTGCCAGCAGCGGTTCACTGGGACAGATAAGCTCTGGAAACACCATATATTTT. Translated: CASSGSLGQISSGNTIYF.

This chain links TRBV2 with TRBJ2-5; TRBD2 matches at 9 bases. CDR1 and CDR2 from the germline V gene are SNHLY and FYNNEI. This CDR3 has 16 amino acids. Unmatched junction bases numbered 6, after V lost 2 bases and J lost 2 bases. CDR3 amino acids: CASSERASGEQETQYF. The CDR3 coding sequence is TGTGCCAGCAGTGAACGGGCTAGCGGGGAACAAGAGACCCAGTACTTC.

The chain combines TRBV10-1 with TRBJ2-3, with D perhaps TRBD1 (6 bases). The V gene's germline CDR1 is WNHNN and CDR2 SYGVQD (reference sequence). The CDR3 is made up of 15 amino acids. V lost 3 bases, J lost 1 base, and 11 bases lay in between. The CDR3 DNA reads as TGCGCCAGCAGTGAACAGGGCCCCCGCACAGATACGCAGTATTTT. This gives the protein CASSEQGPRTDTQYF.

J is TRBJ1-5 and V is TRBV15; a possible D gene is TRBD1 (5 bases). Germline loops: CDR1 LNHNV, CDR2 YYDKDF (reference sequence). The V gene lost 5 bases and the J gene lost 3 bases, with 14 bases spanning the gap. The length of the CDR3 is 15 residues. The CDR3 region has the DNA TGTGCCACCAGCGGGTCGGGACTACTCAATCAGCCCCAGCATTTT. Residues: CATSGSGLLNQPQHF.

This sequence joins TRBV12-5 and TRBJ2-7, with D tentatively TRBD2 (6 bases). Germline CDR1 is LGHNT and CDR2 is FRNRAP. The CDR3 runs 16 residues. The V end was cut by 0 bases, the J end by 0 bases, with 12 bases between. The CDR3 DNA follows: TGTGCTAGTGGTTTGGTGGGGGGATTAAGCTCCTACGAGCAGTACTTC. Translating it yields CASGLVGGLSSYEQYF.